The 8 T cell receptor beta chains given below trace back to one sample, sequenced in a study of early T cells in non-severe SARS-CoV-2 infection. TCRdb ran MiXCR on the 5' RACE reads and lists one entry per CDR3 protein. This sample carries roughly 110,000 distinct CDR3 sequences, approximately 10% of them seen once, and the ten largest clones take about 8.1%. The sample was whole blood. All receptors derive from an adult who was a healthcare worker with PCR-confirmed SARS-CoV-2 infection or an uninfected control (not recorded which).

Ten or more counts support this clonotype. The chain carries TRBV30 and TRBJ1-3, with TRBD1 identical over 9 bases. The length of the CDR3 is 16 residues. With V trimmed by 5 bases and J by 4 bases, 12 bases remained unmatched. In germline, CDR1 is GTSNPN, CDR2 SVGIG (reference sequence). CDR3 region: CAWFRDRVSRGNTIYF. For the CDR3, the DNA is TGTGCCTGGTTTAGGGACAGGGTATCGCGCGGAAACACCATATATTTT.

This clonotype has ten or more counts. The genes are TRBV6-1 and TRBJ2-4, with D possibly matching TRBD2 (6 bases). The CDR3 length is 17 residues. Trimming stripped 0 bases from V and 5 bases from J, with 17 bases between. Germline V gene sequence: CDR1 MNHNS, CDR2 SASEGT. The CDR3 region has the DNA TGTGCCAGCAGTGAAGCCAGGGCGTTTGGCGGGGAAAACATTCAGTACTTC. Its protein product is CASSEARAFGGENIQYF.

Of note for this clonotype: A much larger clone is a single base away; this may be a read error. The chain links TRBV2 to TRBJ1-5; D gene unclear. Germline V gene data show CDR1 as SNHLY and CDR2 as FYNNEI. Between the trimmed V and J ends, which lost 4 bases and 3 bases, there was a span of 10 bases. The CDR3 has 14 residues. The DNA of the CDR3 is TGTGCCAGCAGTGGGCCTGTAACCAATCAGCCCCAGCATTTT. It yields the protein CASSGPVTNQPQHF.

This clonotype was seen ten or more times. V usage is TRBV18 and J usage is TRBJ2-1, with D hard to call. The CDR3 is 17 amino acids. V dropped 3 bases and J dropped 6 bases, with 21 bases sitting between them. Per the germline V gene, CDR1 is KGHSH and CDR2 is LQKENI. CDR3 nucleotides: TGTGCCAGCTCACCGGGTCGTGTACACTACCGTTCCAATGAGCAGTTCTTC. Translating it yields CASSPGRVHYRSNEQFF.

This clonotype was detected many times. This chain connects TRBV29-1 to TRBJ2-3, with 10 bases identical to TRBD1. The CDR3 sequence is 14 residues long. J gave up 4 bases and V 4 bases, and 5 bases lay outside the gene matches. The germline V gene has CDR1 SQVTM and CDR2 ANQGSEA. This CDR3 is CSVGGGQGADTQYF. The CDR3 DNA sequence: TGCAGCGTTGGGGGAGGACAGGGGGCAGATACGCAGTATTTT.

This clonotype was seen repeatedly, ten times or more. CDR3 in amino acids: CASLRRESSYNEQFF. CDR3 nucleotide sequence: TGTGCCAGCTTGAGACGGGAGAGCTCCTACAATGAGCAGTTCTTC. The genes are TRBV6-1 and TRBJ2-1; a possible D gene is TRBD2 (6 bases). V lost 8 bases and J lost 0, with 14 bases in between. This CDR3 spans 15 amino acids. In germline, CDR1 is MNHNS, CDR2 SASEGT.

The chain combines TRBV6-2 or TRBV6-3 with TRBJ1-1, with D maybe TRBD1 (5 bases). The CDR3 consists of 12 residues. CDR1 is MNHEY, CDR2 SVGEGT, per germline. V was pared by 5 bases and J by 5 bases, with 9 bases between. The CDR3 here is CASSPGRTEAFF. In DNA form, the CDR3 reads TGTGCCAGCAGTCCAGGGAGAACTGAAGCTTTCTTT.

In its sample, this clonotype was seen many times. The chain joins TRBV7-2 to TRBJ1-1; 7 positions agree with TRBD1. Germline CDR1 is SGHTA and CDR2 is FQGNSA. V dropped 1 base and J dropped 5; count of bases not matched to a gene: 10. The CDR3 covers 16 residues. The CDR3 loop is CASSLVGPTGLTEAFF. CDR3 in DNA: TGTGCCAGCAGCTTAGTGGGGCCGACAGGGTTGACTGAAGCTTTCTTT.